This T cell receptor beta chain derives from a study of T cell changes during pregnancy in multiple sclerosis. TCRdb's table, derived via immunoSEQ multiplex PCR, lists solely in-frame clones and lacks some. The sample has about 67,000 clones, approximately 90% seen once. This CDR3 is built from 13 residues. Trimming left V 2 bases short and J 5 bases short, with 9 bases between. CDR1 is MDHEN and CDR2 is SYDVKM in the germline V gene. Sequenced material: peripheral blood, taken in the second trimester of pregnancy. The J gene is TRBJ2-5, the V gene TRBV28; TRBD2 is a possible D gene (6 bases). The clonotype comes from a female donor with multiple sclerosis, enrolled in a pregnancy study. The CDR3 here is CASSLAEGETQYF. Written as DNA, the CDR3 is TGTGCCAGCAGTTTAGCGGAGGGGGAGACCCAGTACTTC.